The 12 T cell receptor beta chains listed next were all sequenced from one sample in a study of lymphopenia after photon versus proton radiotherapy. Here immunoSEQ multiplex PCR was the method, and the copy in TCRdb shows in-frame clones only, minus some. The profile shows about 55,000 clones, 65% to 85% of them singletons. Sequencing was performed on peripheral blood, taken from a patient treated with proton-based radiotherapy. The receptors originated from a man between 60 and 75 years old with pancreatic cancer.

This chain uses TRBV28 with TRBJ1-4, with TRBD1 as a possible D gene (6 bases). The CDR3 totals 20 residues. The V and J ends lost 5 bases and 7 bases respectively, with 32 bases between them. The germline V gene encodes CDR1 MDHEN and CDR2 SYDVKM. Here the CDR3 DNA reads TGTGCCAGCAGTCCCTATATTCAGGGACAAGCCTTTTTAGGGACTGAAAAACTGTTTTTT. Residues: CASSPYIQGQAFLGTEKLFF.

This chain joins TRBV11-2 and TRBJ2-2; perhaps TRBD2 as D (6 bases). V lost 1 base and J 3 bases, leaving 12 bases between the germline ends. The germline gives CDR1 SGHAT, CDR2 FQNNGV. This CDR3 is built from 16 residues. This CDR3 reads CASSLVRDSYTGELFF. DNA of the CDR3: TGTGCCAGCAGCTTAGTCCGGGACTCCTACACCGGGGAGCTGTTTTTT.

The CDR3 sequence: CASSSGADNQPQHF. The CDR3, as DNA: TGTGCCAGCAGTAGTGGGGCCGACAATCAGCCCCAGCATTTT. The rearrangement links TRBV5-4 to TRBJ1-5; TRBD1 might be the D (5 bases). In germline, CDR1 is SGHNT, CDR2 YYREEE (reference sequence). The germline V and J ends were trimmed by 5 bases and 3 bases, with 12 bases remaining between them. The CDR3 runs to 14 residues.

The chain recombines TRBV5-4 with TRBJ1-1; D is undetermined. The CDR3 is made up of 15 amino acids. Germline CDR1 reads SGHNT; CDR2 reads YYREEE (reference sequence). V shed 0 bases and J shed 1 base, with 10 bases lying between them. The CDR3 region has the DNA TGTGCCAGCAGCTTGGACGCCAGAGCGAACACTGAAGCTTTCTTT. It yields the protein CASSLDARANTEAFF.

V and J are TRBV19 and TRBJ2-7; D remains unclear. Trimming removed 4 bases from V and 4 bases from J, with 14 bases in between. The CDR3 spans 14 residues. Germline V gene sequence: CDR1 LNHDA, CDR2 SQIVND (reference sequence). The CDR3 loop is CASSNLERMYEQYF. For the CDR3, the DNA is TGTGCCAGTAGTAACCTAGAGAGGATGTACGAGCAGTACTTC.

This sequence joins TRBV7-9 and TRBJ1-5; TRBD1 is a possible D gene (6 bases). The CDR3 is made up of 15 amino acids. The germline gives CDR1 SEHNR, CDR2 FQNEAQ (reference sequence). V was trimmed by 1 base and J by 3 bases, leaving 10 bases between them. Written as DNA, the CDR3 is TGTGCCAGCAGCTTAGGAGGGGGAGCCAATCAGCCCCAGCATTTT. Protein: CASSLGGGANQPQHF. Full variable domain (missing parts from reference TRBV7-9 and TRBJ1-5): DTGVSQNPRHKITKRGQNVTFRCDPISEHNRLYWYRQTLGQGPEFLTYFQNEAQLEKSRLLSDRFSAERPKGSFSTLEIQRTEQGDSAMYLCASSLGGGANQPQHFGDGTRLSIL.

This chain uses TRBV29-1 with TRBJ2-2, with a tentative D call TRBD1 (6 bases). Germline values: CDR1 SQVTM, CDR2 ANQGSEA. V lost 7 bases and J lost 0, with 15 bases in between. The CDR3 contains 15 residues. CDR3 protein: CSAPRGSTNTGELFF. CDR3 in DNA: TGCAGCGCCCCGAGGGGGAGTACGAACACCGGGGAGCTGTTTTTT.

The chain links TRBV18 to TRBJ2-1, with unresolved D. V was clipped by 3 bases and J by 2 bases, with 11 bases between them. The length of the CDR3 is 15 residues. Germline V gene sequence: CDR1 KGHSH, CDR2 LQKENI. The CDR3 coding sequence is TGTGCCAGCTCACCCGAGTGGGGAACCTACAATGAGCAGTTCTTC. It specifies CASSPEWGTYNEQFF.

V and J are TRBV7-8 and TRBJ2-2; 12 bases match TRBD2. The CDR3 has 15 amino acids. The V gene end was trimmed by 1 base and the J gene end by 10 bases; junction bases not matched to a gene: 4. Germline loops: CDR1 SGHVS, CDR2 FQNEAQ. CDR3 coding DNA: TGTGCCAGCAGCTTAGATCTAGCGGGAGGGCTGGAGCTGTTTTTT. Encoded protein: CASSLDLAGGLELFF.

The chain uses TRBV5-4 and TRBJ2-7, with 7 bases matching TRBD1. The V and J ends lost 4 bases and 3 bases, in that order; junction bases with no gene match: 7. This CDR3 contains 14 residues. CDR1 SGHNT and CDR2 YYREEE come from the germline V gene (reference sequence). The CDR3 protein is CASSAGTVNYEQYF. CDR3 DNA sequence: TGTGCCAGCAGCGCCGGGACAGTTAACTACGAGCAGTACTTC.

The V gene is TRBV5-1, the J gene TRBJ2-6, with D possibly called TRBD1 or TRBD2 (5 bases each). The V end was cut by 3 bases, the J end by 0 bases, with 13 bases between. CDR1 SGHRS and CDR2 YFSETQ come from the germline V gene. The CDR3 consists of 17 residues. The CDR3 DNA is TGCGCCAGCAGCTCCAAGGGACGGAGCTCTGGGGCCAACGTCCTGACTTTC. Its translation is CASSSKGRSSGANVLTF.

This rearrangement joins TRBV2 to TRBJ2-7, with TRBD1 as a possible D gene (5 bases). CDR3 length: 16 residues. Germline lookup yields CDR1 SNHLY and CDR2 FYNNEI. V lost 7 bases and J 0 bases, leaving 19 bases between the germline ends. The CDR3 region is CASTPLVGLSSYEQYF. CDR3 sequence (DNA): TGTGCCAGCACCCCCCTGGTGGGGCTGAGCTCCTACGAGCAGTACTTC.